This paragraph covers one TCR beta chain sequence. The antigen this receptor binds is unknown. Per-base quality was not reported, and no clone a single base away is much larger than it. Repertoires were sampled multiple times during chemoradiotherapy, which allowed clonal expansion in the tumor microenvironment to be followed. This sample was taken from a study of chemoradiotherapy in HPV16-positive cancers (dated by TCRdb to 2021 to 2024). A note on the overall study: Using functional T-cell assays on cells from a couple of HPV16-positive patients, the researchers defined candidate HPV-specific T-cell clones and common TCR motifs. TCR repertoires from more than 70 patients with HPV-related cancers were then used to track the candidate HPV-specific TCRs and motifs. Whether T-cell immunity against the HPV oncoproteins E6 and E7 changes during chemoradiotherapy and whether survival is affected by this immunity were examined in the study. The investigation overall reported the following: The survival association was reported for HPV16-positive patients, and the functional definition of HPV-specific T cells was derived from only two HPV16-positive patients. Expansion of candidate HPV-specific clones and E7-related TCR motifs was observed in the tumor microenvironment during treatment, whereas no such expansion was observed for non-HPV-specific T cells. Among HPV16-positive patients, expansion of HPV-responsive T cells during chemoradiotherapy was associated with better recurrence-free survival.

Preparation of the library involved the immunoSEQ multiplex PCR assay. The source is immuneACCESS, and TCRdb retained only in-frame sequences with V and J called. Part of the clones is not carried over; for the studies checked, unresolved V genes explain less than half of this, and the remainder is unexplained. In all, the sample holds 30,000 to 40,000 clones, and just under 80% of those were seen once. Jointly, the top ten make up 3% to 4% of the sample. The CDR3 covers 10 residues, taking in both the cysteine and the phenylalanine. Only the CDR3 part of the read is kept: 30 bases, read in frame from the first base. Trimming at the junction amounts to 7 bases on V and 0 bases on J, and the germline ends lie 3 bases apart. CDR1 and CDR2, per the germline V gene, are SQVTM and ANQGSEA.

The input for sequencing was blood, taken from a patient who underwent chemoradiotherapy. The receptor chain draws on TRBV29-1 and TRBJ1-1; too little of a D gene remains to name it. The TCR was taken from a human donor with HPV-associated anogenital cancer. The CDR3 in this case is CSALNTEAFF. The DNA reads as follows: TGCAGCGCCCTGAACACTGAAGCTTTCTTT.